The subject of this entry is one TCR beta chain. Antigen unknown. This sample is drawn from a study of OX40 agonist ivuxolimab in advanced cancers. Overall study results and limits: Among the least clonally expanded were partial responders at 0.1-3.0 mg/kg.

Only in-frame clones appear in the TCRdb table, and some are missing; sequencing was by immunoSEQ multiplex PCR. The data contain about 22,000 clones, around nine tenths of them singletons. V gave up 5 bases and J gave up 3 bases, with 23 bases separating them. This CDR3 contains 17 residues. CDR1 and CDR2 (germline): SGHAT, FQNNGV. The source was CD4+ or CD8+ T cells sorted from blood, collected in a trial of the OX40 agonist ivuxolimab. The chain has TRBV11-2 and TRBJ2-7; D not certain. The sequence derives from an adult with an advanced solid tumor such as melanoma, head and neck, liver or kidney cancer. This chain's CDR3 is CASSDPDRPAFIYEQYF. DNA for the CDR3: TGTGCCAGCAGCGACCCGGACCGCCCCGCATTTATCTACGAGCAGTACTTC.